This T cell receptor beta chain appears in the sequencing data of a study of CD8+CD57+ T cells in acquired aplastic anemia. Profiling that covered TCR beta VDJ and CDR3 relied on genomic DNA as its template. TCRdb reprocessed the reads with MiXCR, giving one entry per CDR3 protein. This table holds fewer than 200,000 distinct CDR3 sequences, more than 45% found once. Germline CDR1 and CDR2: SGHAT and FQNNGV. CDR3 size: 16 residues. Germline trimming cut 8 bases from V and 2 bases from J; bases unmatched to any gene: 11. In patients chosen for sequencing, flow cytometry had shown CD8+CD57+ cell expansion.

The gene calls are TRBV11-2 and TRBJ2-2, with TRBD1 matching 7 bases. The sequencing sample was made of sorted CD4+, CD8+, or CD8+CD57+ T cells (not recorded which) from PBMCs. The sequence was obtained from a human donor with aplastic anemia. The CDR3 DNA reads as TGTGCCAGCCGGACAGGTTGGCCCATCAACACCGGGGAGCTGTTTTTT. Translating it yields CASRTGWPINTGELFF.